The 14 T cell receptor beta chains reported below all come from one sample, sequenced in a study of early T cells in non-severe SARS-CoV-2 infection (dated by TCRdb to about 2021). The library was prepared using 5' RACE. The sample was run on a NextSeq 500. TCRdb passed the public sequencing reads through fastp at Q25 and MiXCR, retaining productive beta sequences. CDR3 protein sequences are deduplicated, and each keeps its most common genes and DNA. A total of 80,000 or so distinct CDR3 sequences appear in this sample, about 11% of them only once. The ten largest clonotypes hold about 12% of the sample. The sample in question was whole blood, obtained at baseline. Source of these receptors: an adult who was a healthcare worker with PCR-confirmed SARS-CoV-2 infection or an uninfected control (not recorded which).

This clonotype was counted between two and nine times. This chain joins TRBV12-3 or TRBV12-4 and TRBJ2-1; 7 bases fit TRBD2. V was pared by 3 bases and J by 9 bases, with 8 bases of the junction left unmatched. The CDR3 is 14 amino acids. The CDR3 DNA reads TGTGCCAGCAGTTTCGGACTAGTACAGACTGAGCAGTTCTTC. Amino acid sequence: CASSFGLVQTEQFF.

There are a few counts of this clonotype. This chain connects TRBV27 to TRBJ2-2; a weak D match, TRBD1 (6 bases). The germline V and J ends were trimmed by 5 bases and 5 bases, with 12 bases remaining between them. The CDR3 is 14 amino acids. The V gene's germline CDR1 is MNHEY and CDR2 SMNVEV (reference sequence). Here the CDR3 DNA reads TGTGCCAGCAGTCGACTCGACAGGACCGGGGAGCTGTTTTTT. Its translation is CASSRLDRTGELFF.

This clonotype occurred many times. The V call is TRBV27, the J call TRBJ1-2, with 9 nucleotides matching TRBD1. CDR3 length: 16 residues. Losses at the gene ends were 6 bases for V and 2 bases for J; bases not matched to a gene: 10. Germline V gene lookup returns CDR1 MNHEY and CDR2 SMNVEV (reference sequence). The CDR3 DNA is TGTGCCAGCAGGATACAGGGGGCTTTGGAAAACTATGGCTACACCTTC. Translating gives CASRIQGALENYGYTF.

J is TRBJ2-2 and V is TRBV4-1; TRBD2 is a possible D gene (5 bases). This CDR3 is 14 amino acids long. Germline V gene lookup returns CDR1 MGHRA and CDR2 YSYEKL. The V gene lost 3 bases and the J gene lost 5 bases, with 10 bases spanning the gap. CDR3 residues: CASSHMGDTGELFF. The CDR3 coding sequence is TGCGCCAGCAGCCATATGGGAGATACCGGGGAGCTGTTTTTT.

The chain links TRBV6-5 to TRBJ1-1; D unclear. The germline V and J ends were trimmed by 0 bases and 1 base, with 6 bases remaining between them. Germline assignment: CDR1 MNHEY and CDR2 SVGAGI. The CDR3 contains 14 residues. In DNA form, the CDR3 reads TGTGCCAGCAGTTACTCCTTGGGGAACACTGAAGCTTTCTTT. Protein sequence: CASSYSLGNTEAFF.

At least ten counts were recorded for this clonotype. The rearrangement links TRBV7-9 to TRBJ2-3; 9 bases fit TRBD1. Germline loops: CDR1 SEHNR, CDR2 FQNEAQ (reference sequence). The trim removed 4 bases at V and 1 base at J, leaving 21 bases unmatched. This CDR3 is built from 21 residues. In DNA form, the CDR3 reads TGTGCCAGCAGCTCCCGGAACCGCCGGACAGGGGATTTCCTACGCACAGATACGCAGTATTTT. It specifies CASSSRNRRTGDFLRTDTQYF.

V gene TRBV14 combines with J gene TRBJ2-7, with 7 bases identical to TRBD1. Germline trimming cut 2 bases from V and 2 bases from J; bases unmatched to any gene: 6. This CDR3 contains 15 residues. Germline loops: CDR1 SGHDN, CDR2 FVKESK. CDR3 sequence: CASSQSPGQTYEQYF. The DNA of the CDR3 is TGTGCCAGCAGCCAATCACCGGGACAGACCTACGAGCAGTACTTC.

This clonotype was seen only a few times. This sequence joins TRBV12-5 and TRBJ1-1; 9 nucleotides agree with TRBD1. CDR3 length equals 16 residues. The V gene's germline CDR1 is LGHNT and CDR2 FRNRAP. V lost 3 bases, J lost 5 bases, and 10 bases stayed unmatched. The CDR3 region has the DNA TGTGCTAGTGGTTTAGGGCGACAGGGGGACGGGACTGAAGCTTTCTTT. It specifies CASGLGRQGDGTEAFF.

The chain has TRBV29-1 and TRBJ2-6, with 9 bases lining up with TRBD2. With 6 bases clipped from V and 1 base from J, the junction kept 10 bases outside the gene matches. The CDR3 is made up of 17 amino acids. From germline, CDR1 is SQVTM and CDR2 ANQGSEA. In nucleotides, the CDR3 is TGCAGCGTAGCGGGGGGACACCCTCCTTCTGGGGCCAACGTCCTGACTTTC. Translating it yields CSVAGGHPPSGANVLTF.

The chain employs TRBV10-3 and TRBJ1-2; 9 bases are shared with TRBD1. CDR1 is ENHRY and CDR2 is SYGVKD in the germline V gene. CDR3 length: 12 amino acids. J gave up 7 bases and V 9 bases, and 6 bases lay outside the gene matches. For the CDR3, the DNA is TGTGCCATACCGGGACAGGGAACTGGCTACACCTTC. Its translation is CAIPGQGTGYTF.

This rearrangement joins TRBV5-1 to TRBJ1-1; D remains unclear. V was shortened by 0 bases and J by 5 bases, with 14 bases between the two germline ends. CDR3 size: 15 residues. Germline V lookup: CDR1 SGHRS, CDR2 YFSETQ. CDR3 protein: CASSLGGSTVTEAFF. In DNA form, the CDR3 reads TGCGCCAGCAGCTTGGGAGGGTCGACGGTGACTGAAGCTTTCTTT. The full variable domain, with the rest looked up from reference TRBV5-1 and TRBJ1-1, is KAGVTQTPRYLIKTRGQQVTLSCSPISGHRSVSWYQQTPGQGLQFLFEYFSETQRNKGNFPGRFSGRQFSNSRSEMNVSTLELGDSALYLCASSLGGSTVTEAFFGQGTRLTVV.

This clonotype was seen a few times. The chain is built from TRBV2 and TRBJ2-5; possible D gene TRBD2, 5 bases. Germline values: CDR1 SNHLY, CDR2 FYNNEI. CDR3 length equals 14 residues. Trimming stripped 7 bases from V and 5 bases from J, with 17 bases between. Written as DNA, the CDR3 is TGTGCCAGCAAGCAGGCCGGAGGTGGGGAGACCCAGTACTTC. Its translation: CASKQAGGGETQYF.

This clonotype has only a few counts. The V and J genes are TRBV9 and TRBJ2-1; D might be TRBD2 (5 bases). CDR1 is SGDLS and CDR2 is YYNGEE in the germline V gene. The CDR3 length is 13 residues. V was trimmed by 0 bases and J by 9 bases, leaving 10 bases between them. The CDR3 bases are TGTGCCAGCAGCGTAGGAGGGTACGGTGAGCAGTTCTTC. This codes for CASSVGGYGEQFF.

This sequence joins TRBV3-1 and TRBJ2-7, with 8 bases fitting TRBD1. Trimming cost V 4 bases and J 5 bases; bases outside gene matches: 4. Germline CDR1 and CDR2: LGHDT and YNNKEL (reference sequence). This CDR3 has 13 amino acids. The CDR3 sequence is CASSPRQGNEQYF. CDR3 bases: TGTGCCAGCAGCCCGAGACAGGGGAACGAGCAGTACTTC.